These 20 T cell receptor beta chains were all obtained from the same sample, sequenced in a study of T cell repertoires in cytomegalovirus infection. TCRdb called the reads again in MiXCR, with one record for every CDR3 protein. The sample lists a few hundred thousand distinct CDR3 sequences; approximately 14% were seen once. The sequenced sample consisted of PBMCs. The receptors were gathered from a human donor in good health (CMV status not recorded). Some clones in this sample may be carry-over from other donors' samples.

This clonotype has just a few counts. As DNA, the CDR3 is TGCAGTGCCAACCATCCGGGCAGCGCGCTCTCTGGGGCCAACGTCCTGACTTTC. Protein product: CSANHPGSALSGANVLTF. The genes are TRBV20-1 and TRBJ2-6; no firm D call. Germline CDR1 is DFQATT and CDR2 is SNEGSKA (reference sequence). V was clipped by 6 bases and J by 0 bases, with 21 bases between them. The CDR3 length is 18 residues.

The chain combines TRBV29-1 with TRBJ2-7; possible D gene TRBD2, 6 bases. Germline V lookup: CDR1 SQVTM, CDR2 ANQGSEA. V dropped 2 bases and J dropped 2 bases, with 13 bases sitting between them. The CDR3 contains 14 residues. The CDR3 protein is CSVESAGTTYEQYF. The DNA for the CDR3 is TGCAGCGTTGAATCAGCGGGCACCACCTACGAGCAGTACTTC.

This clonotype was observed at least ten times. CDR3 coding DNA: TGTGCCAGCGGACAGGGGGCTGGGGCCAACGTCCTGACTTTC. This encodes CASGQGAGANVLTF. The V and J genes are TRBV6-2 or TRBV6-3 and TRBJ2-6, with 10 bases fitting TRBD1. The ends lost 8 bases at V and 2 bases at J; junction bases unmatched: 0. The CDR3 extends over 14 amino acids. Germline CDR1 and CDR2: MNHEY and SVGEGT.

This clonotype was found a few times. The chain couples TRBV10-3 to TRBJ2-7; tentatively, D is TRBD2 (6 bases). Germline values: CDR1 ENHRY, CDR2 SYGVKD. The CDR3 sequence is 14 residues long. Trimming shortened V by 6 bases and J by 7 bases, and 19 bases separated the two germline ends. The CDR3 loop is CAIRSLGSGREQYF. CDR3 nucleotide sequence: TGTGCCATCAGATCTCTCGGGAGTGGACGGGAGCAGTACTTC.

This clonotype occurred a few times. This chain links TRBV6-5 with TRBJ2-1; no firm D call. The V end was cut by 6 bases, the J end by 9 bases, with 12 bases between. CDR1 and CDR2 (germline): MNHEY, SVGAGI. The CDR3 has 12 amino acids. The CDR3 DNA sequence: TGTGCCAGCAGAGGGCTCATGGGTGAGCAGTTCTTC. Protein product: CASRGLMGEQFF.

This clonotype was picked up a small number of times. V gene TRBV7-9 combines with J gene TRBJ2-7; D might be TRBD2 (6 bases). This CDR3 has 13 amino acids. The germline CDR1 and CDR2 sequences are SEHNR and FQNEAQ (reference sequence). Trimming took 2 bases from V and 6 from J, leaving 11 bases between them. The CDR3 reads CASSLQGLFEQYF. The CDR3 coding sequence is TGTGCCAGCAGCTTACAGGGACTCTTCGAGCAGTACTTC.

Here the CDR3 reads CASSVAPKVGTDTQYF. The CDR3 DNA is TGTGCCAGCAGCGTCGCCCCCAAGGTAGGCACAGATACGCAGTATTTT. The rearrangement links TRBV9 to TRBJ2-3; D not resolved. The V gene's germline CDR1 is SGDLS and CDR2 YYNGEE. The CDR3 spans 16 residues. V was trimmed by 2 bases and J by 1 base, leaving 14 bases between them.

The rearrangement links TRBV28 to TRBJ2-1; D remains ambiguous. The CDR3 covers 11 residues. The germline V and J ends were trimmed by 7 bases and 5 bases, with 6 bases remaining between them. Looked up from germline, CDR1 is MDHEN and CDR2 is SYDVKM. CDR3 amino acids: CASTIDNEQFF. Written as DNA, the CDR3 is TGTGCCAGCACAATAGACAATGAGCAGTTCTTC.

The CDR3: CASSGLDLTGELFF. DNA of the CDR3: TGTGCCAGCAGCGGCCTCGATCTCACCGGGGAGCTGTTTTTT. This chain joins TRBV6-2 or TRBV6-3 and TRBJ2-2; D gene unclear. V gave up 6 bases and J gave up 4 bases, with 12 bases separating them. CDR3 length: 14 residues. CDR1 is MNHEY and CDR2 is SVGEGT in the germline V gene.

This clonotype has a handful of counts. The V call is TRBV5-1, the J call TRBJ1-5; perhaps TRBD1 as D (6 bases). This CDR3 has 16 residues. Germline-derived CDR1 and CDR2 are SGHRS and YFSETQ. The V gene lost 0 bases and the J gene lost 6 bases, with 16 bases spanning the gap. DNA for the CDR3: TGCGCCAGCAGCTTGGAGGCAGGCGGCAGGGGTCAGCCCCAGCATTTT. This codes for CASSLEAGGRGQPQHF.

There are a few counts of this clonotype. V is TRBV29-1 and J is TRBJ2-1; TRBD1 agrees at 12 bases. The CDR3 totals 15 residues. Unmatched junction bases numbered 10, after V lost 3 bases and J lost 10 bases. CDR1 and CDR2 (germline): SQVTM, ANQGSEA. For the CDR3, the DNA is TGCAGCGTTGAGACCGGGACAGGGGGCGAGTGGGAGCAGTTCTTC. Residues: CSVETGTGGEWEQFF.

At least ten counts were recorded for this clonotype. The chain joins TRBV6-5 to TRBJ2-7, with no clear D. Germline CDR1 MNHEY, CDR2 SVGAGI. The CDR3 runs 14 residues. Between the trimmed V and J ends, which lost 1 base and 6 bases, there was a span of 13 bases. The CDR3 DNA is TGTGCCAGCAGTTACTACCAGGCAGCCCTCGAGCAGTACTTC. Protein sequence: CASSYYQAALEQYF.

This clonotype was detected many times. The V call is TRBV11-2, the J call TRBJ2-7, with D uncertain. This CDR3 is 16 amino acids long. Trimming left V 0 bases short and J 1 base short, with 13 bases between. The germline V gene has CDR1 SGHAT and CDR2 FQNNGV. CDR3 sequence reads: CASSLEVLTPSYEQYF. The CDR3 bases are TGTGCCAGCAGCTTAGAGGTCTTAACCCCATCCTACGAGCAGTACTTC.

This clonotype showed up many times. V gene TRBV7-2 combines with J gene TRBJ1-2, with D possibly matching TRBD1 (5 bases). The CDR3 length is 14 residues. Germline V gene data show CDR1 as SGHTA and CDR2 as FQGNSA. Trimming removed 5 bases at V and 3 bases at J, with 13 bases between. CDR3 sequence reads: CASSPPGRDYGYTF. The DNA of the CDR3 is TGTGCCAGCAGCCCCCCAGGGAGGGACTATGGCTACACCTTC.

This clonotype was observed a few times. The gene calls are TRBV6-1 and TRBJ2-1; unclear D gene. V lost 7 bases and J lost 9, with 7 bases in between. The CDR3 totals 10 residues. Germline V gene data show CDR1 as MNHNS and CDR2 as SASEGT. CDR3 sequence (DNA): TGTGCCAGCAAAGAGGTTGAGCAGTTCTTC. Its translation: CASKEVEQFF.

This sequence joins TRBV6-5 and TRBJ2-1; D remains unclear. In germline, CDR1 is MNHEY, CDR2 SVGAGI. The CDR3 totals 13 residues. Trimming removed 2 bases at V and 9 bases at J, with 11 bases between. The CDR3 bases are TGTGCCAGCAGTTACCCTTCCTGGGGTGAGCAGTTCTTC. Its protein product is CASSYPSWGEQFF.

This chain connects TRBV29-1 to TRBJ1-1; D possibly corresponds to TRBD1 (5 bases). This CDR3 region has 14 residues. Trimming shortened V by 0 bases and J by 0 bases, and 8 bases separated the two germline ends. Per the germline V gene, CDR1 is SQVTM and CDR2 is ANQGSEA. CDR3 protein: CSVEESRVNTEAFF. DNA for the CDR3: TGCAGCGTTGAAGAATCCAGGGTGAACACTGAAGCTTTCTTT.

The CDR3 loop reads CASSYSPPDSGYTF. The CDR3 region has the DNA TGTGCCAGCAGTTACTCCCCCCCAGACTCCGGCTACACCTTC. The J gene is TRBJ1-2, the V gene TRBV6-6; no firm D call. V was clipped by 0 bases and J by 8 bases, with 13 bases between them. The V gene's germline CDR1 is MNHNY and CDR2 SVGAGI (reference sequence). This CDR3 has 14 amino acids.

The chain uses TRBV29-1 and TRBJ2-7; the match to TRBD2 covers 8 bases. After removal of 1 base from V and 1 base from J, the junction contained 6 bases not matched to a gene. This CDR3 contains 15 residues. The germline V gene has CDR1 SQVTM and CDR2 ANQGSEA. CDR3 residues: CSVEGGSGESYEQYF. CDR3 coding DNA: TGCAGCGTTGAAGGGGGTAGCGGGGAGTCCTACGAGCAGTACTTC.

This clonotype was counted many times. The J gene is TRBJ2-1, the V gene TRBV11-2; maybe TRBD2 (5 bases). V was trimmed by 4 bases and J by 8 bases, leaving 12 bases between them. This CDR3 is 13 amino acids long. Germline V gene sequence: CDR1 SGHAT, CDR2 FQNNGV. The chain's CDR3 is CASSSPNGDEQFF. The CDR3 DNA reads as TGTGCCAGCAGCTCGCCCAACGGGGATGAGCAGTTCTTC.